A selection of T cell receptor beta chains follows, all from one sample in a study of T cells in Graves' hyperthyroidism and ophthalmopathy. Each CDR3 protein gets one entry after TCRdb re-called the multiplex PCR reads with MiXCR. The sample gives hundreds of thousands of distinct CDR3 sequences, under 20% of which show up once; around 4% is in the top ten. Material: blood. The receptors were sampled from a woman younger than 45 with Graves' hyperthyroidism. Each CDR3 is given with its conserved first and last residue. A D gene is named only where the DNA matches it firmly. Size is stated for part of the rows, as once, few or many counts, or as a class when the clone is expanded.

>NA|TRBV5-1|TRBJ2-1|NA
TGCGCCAGCTTCGGGACTTCGGACAATGAGCAGTTCTTC
CASFGTSDNEQFF
>NA|TRBV28|TRBJ1-2|many
TGTGCCAGCAGTTCCGGGGGGGGTGGCTACACCTTC
CASSSGGGGYTF
>NA|TRBV20-1|TRBJ1-5|NA
TGCAGTGCTAGTCGCCTCAATCAGCCCCAGCATTTT
CSASRLNQPQHF
>TRBD2|TRBV6-1|TRBJ2-3|few
TGTGCCAGCAGTGAAGCCCTAGCGGGAGGAGATACGCAGTATTTT
CASSEALAGGDTQYF
>NA|TRBV6-1|TRBJ1-1|many
TGTGCCTCCCAATTCAGGGATTATACTGAAGCTTTCTTT
CASQFRDYTEAFF
>TRBD2|TRBV3-1|TRBJ2-1|NA
TGTGCCAGCAGCCTCTCTGGCGGGAGGGCCCATGAGCAGTTCTTC
CASSLSGGRAHEQFF
>TRBD2|TRBV11-2|TRBJ2-5|many
TGTGCCAGCAGCAGCACCGGGACTACTCACCAAGAGACCCAGTACTTC
CASSSTGTTHQETQYF
>NA|TRBV12-3/TRBV12-4|TRBJ1-5|many
TGTGCCAGCAGTGCCCGGACACTTAATCAGCCCCAGCATTTT
CASSARTLNQPQHF
>NA|TRBV7-2|TRBJ2-2|many
TGTGCCAGCAGCTTTATCCCCGGCGGGGAGCTGTTTTTT
CASSFIPGGELFF
>NA|TRBV27|TRBJ2-7|many
TGTGCCAGCAGTTTATTTTATGTCGAGGGACCCTACGAGCAGTACTTC
CASSLFYVEGPYEQYF
>TRBD2|TRBV24-1|TRBJ2-7|few
TGTGCCACCAGTACGCTAGCGGGAGGGCCCTTCTCCTACGAGCAGTACTTC
CATSTLAGGPFSYEQYF
>NA|TRBV3-1|TRBJ2-5|many
TGTGCCAGCAGCTACGAAGAGACCCAGTACTTC
CASSYEETQYF
>NA|TRBV5-1|TRBJ2-3|NA
TGCGCCAGCAGGAACAGGGTGCGTGCAGATACGCAGTATTTT
CASRNRVRADTQYF
>TRBD1|TRBV18|TRBJ1-2|few
TGTGCCAGCTCACCGGGGACAGTTCTTGGCTACACCTTC
CASSPGTVLGYTF
>TRBD1|TRBV6-1|TRBJ2-1|few
TGTGCCAGCAAGGGGGCTAGTAATGAGCAGTTCTTC
CASKGASNEQFF
>NA|TRBV7-2|TRBJ1-3|few
TGTGCCAGCAGCCAGCGGTTCGGGGCCGTAACGGGTGGAAACACCATATATTTT
CASSQRFGAVTGGNTIYF